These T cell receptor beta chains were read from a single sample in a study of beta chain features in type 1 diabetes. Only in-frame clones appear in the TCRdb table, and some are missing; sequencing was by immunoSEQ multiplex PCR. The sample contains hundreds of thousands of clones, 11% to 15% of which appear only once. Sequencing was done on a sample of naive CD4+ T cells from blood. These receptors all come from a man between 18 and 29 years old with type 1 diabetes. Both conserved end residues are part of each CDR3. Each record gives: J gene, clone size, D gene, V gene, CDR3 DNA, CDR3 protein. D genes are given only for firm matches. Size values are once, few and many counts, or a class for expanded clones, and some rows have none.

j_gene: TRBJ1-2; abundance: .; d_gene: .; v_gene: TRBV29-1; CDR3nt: TGCAGCGTTGAAGTGAGTTTATTGGAGAACTATGGCTACACCTTC; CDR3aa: CSVEVSLLENYGYTF
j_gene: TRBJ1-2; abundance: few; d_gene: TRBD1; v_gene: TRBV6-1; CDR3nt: TGTGCCAGCGAGGGCACGACAGGGGACTATGGCTACACCTTC; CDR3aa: CASEGTTGDYGYTF
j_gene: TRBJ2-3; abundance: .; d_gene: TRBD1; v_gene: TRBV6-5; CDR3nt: TGTGCCAGCAGTTATACCGGGACAGGGACGGACGATACGCAGTATTTT; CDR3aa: CASSYTGTGTDDTQYF
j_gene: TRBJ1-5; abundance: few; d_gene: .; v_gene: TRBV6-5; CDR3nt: TGTGCCAGCAGTAACCAGGGACCCGATCAGCCCCAGCATTTT; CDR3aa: CASSNQGPDQPQHF
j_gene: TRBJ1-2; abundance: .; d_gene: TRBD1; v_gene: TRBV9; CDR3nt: TGTGCCAGCAGCGCCCTCGGACAGGGGGCCATGGGCTACACCTTC; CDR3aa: CASSALGQGAMGYTF
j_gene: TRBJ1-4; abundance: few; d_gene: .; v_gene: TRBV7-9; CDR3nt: TGTGCCAGCAGCTTAGGGCAGCCCAATGAAAAACTGTTTTTT; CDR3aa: CASSLGQPNEKLFF
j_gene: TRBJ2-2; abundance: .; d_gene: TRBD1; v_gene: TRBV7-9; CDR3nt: TGTGCCAGCAGCCTTAACATCCTGACAGGGATCGGGGAGCTGTTTTTT; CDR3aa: CASSLNILTGIGELFF
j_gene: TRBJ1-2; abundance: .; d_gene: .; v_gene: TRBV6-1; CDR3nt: TGTGCCAGCAGTGAAGGAGGGGATGGCTATGGCTACACCTTC; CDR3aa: CASSEGGDGYGYTF
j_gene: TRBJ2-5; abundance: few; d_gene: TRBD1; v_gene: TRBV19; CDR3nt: TGTGCCAGTAGCATCGACAGGGAGCAAGAGACCCAGTACTTC; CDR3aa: CASSIDREQETQYF
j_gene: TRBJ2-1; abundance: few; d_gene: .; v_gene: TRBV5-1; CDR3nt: TGCGCCAGCCGATACAATGAGCAGTTCTTC; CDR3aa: CASRYNEQFF
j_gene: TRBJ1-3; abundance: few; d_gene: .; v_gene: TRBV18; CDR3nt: TGTGCCAGCTCGGATCGCATGGGGTCTGGAAACACCATATATTTT; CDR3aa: CASSDRMGSGNTIYF
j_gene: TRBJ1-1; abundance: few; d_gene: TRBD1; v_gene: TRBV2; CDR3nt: TGTGCCAGCAGTGAATTAGGGACAGGGGTCACTGAAGCTTTCTTT; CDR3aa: CASSELGTGVTEAFF
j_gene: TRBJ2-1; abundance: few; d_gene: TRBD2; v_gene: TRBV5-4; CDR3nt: TGTGCCAGCAGCTTGGCCTCGGGAGGGCCCCATGAGCAGTTCTTC; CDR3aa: CASSLASGGPHEQFF
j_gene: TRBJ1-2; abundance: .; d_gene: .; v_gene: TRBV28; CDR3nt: TGTGCCAGCAGTTCATACAGGGTTGTCGGCTACACCTTC; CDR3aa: CASSSYRVVGYTF
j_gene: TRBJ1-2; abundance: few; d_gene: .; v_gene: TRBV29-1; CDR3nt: TGCAGCGTTGGCTTTACAGGGCGCTATGGCTACACCTTC; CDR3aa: CSVGFTGRYGYTF
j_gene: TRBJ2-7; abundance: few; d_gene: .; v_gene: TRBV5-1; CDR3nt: TGCGCCAGCAGCCCCCAACCACCAACAGGGCACGAGCAGTACTTC; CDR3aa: CASSPQPPTGHEQYF
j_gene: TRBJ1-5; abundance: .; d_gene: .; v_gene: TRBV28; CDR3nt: TGTGCCAGCATGTCTGTCAATCAGCCCCAGCATTTT; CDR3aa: CASMSVNQPQHF
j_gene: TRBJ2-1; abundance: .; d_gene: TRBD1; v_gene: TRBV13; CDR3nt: TGTGCCAGCAGGCTCGACAGGGGGGCCTACAATGAGCAGTTCTTC; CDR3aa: CASRLDRGAYNEQFF
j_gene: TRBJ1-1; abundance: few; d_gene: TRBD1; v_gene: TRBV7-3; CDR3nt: TGTGCCAGCAGCTCCACAGGGGGGTTGAACACTGAAGCTTTCTTT; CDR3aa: CASSSTGGLNTEAFF
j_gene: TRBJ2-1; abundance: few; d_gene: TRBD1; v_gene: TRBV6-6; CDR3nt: TGTGCCAGCACTCGGACAGGTCTCGCCAATGAGCAGTTCTTC; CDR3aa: CASTRTGLANEQFF
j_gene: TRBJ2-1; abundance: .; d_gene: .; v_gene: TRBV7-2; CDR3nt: TGTGCCAGCAGCCCCTGGACCACCGTCAATGAGCAGTTCTTC; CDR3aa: CASSPWTTVNEQFF
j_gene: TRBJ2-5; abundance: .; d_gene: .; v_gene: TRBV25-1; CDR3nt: TGTGCCAGCAGCCTCCTGGAAGAAGAGACCCAGTACTTC; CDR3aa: CASSLLEEETQYF
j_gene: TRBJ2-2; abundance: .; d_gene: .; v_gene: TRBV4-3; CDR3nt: TGCGCCAGCAGCCAAGCAGCGACTCGGGACACCGGGGAGCTGTTTTTT; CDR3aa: CASSQAATRDTGELFF